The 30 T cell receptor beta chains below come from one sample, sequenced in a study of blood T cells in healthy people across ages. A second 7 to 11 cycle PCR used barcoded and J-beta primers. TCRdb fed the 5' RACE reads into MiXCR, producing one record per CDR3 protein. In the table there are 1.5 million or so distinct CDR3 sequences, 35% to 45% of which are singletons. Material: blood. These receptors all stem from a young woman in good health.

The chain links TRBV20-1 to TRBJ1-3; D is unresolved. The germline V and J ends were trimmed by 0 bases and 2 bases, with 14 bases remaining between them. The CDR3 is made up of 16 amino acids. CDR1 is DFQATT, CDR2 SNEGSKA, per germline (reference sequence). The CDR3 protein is CSARDRSLGPGNTIYF. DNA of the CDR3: TGCAGTGCTAGAGATCGGTCCCTAGGCCCTGGAAACACCATATATTTT.

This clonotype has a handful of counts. The CDR3 region has the DNA TGTGCCATCAGTCCTCGACAGGTTTCCGAGCAGTACTTC. Its protein is CAISPRQVSEQYF. The chain couples TRBV10-3 to TRBJ2-7, with D possibly being TRBD1 (6 bases). V lost 5 bases, J lost 6 bases, and 14 bases lay in between. Germline V lookup: CDR1 ENHRY, CDR2 SYGVKD. The CDR3 spans 13 residues.

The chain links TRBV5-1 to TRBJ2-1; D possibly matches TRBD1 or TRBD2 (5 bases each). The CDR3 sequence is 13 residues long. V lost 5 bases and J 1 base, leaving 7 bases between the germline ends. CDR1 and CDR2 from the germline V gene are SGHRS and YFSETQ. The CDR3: CASRGESYNEQFF. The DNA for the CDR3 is TGCGCCAGCAGGGGGGAGTCCTACAATGAGCAGTTCTTC. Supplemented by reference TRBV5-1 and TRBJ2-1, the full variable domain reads KAGVTQTPRYLIKTRGQQVTLSCSPISGHRSVSWYQQTPGQGLQFLFEYFSETQRNKGNFPGRFSGRQFSNSRSEMNVSTLELGDSALYLCASRGESYNEQFFGPGTRLTVL.

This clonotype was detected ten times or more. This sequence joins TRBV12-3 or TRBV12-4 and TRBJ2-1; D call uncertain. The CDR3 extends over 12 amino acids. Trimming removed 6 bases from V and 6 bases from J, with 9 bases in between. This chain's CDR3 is CASRLEINEQFF. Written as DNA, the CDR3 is TGTGCCAGCAGGCTAGAAATCAATGAGCAGTTCTTC.

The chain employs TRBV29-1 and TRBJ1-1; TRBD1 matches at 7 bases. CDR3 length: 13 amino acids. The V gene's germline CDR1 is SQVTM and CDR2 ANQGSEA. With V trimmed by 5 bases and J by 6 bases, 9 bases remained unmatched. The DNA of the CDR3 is TGCAGCGTTAGGGGCAGGGGGATCCCTGAAGCTTTCTTT. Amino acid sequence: CSVRGRGIPEAFF.

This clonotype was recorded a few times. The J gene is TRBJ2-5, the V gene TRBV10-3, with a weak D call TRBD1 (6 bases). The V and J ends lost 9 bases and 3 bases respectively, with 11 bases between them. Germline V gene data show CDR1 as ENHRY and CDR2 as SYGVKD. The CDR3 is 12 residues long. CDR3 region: CAIGGVEETQYF. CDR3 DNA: TGTGCCATAGGGGGTGTTGAAGAGACCCAGTACTTC.

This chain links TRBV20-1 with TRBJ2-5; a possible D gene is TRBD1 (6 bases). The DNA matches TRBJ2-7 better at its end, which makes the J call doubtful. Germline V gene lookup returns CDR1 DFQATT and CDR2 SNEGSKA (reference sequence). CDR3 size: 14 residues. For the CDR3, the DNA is TGCAGTGCTCCAGCCGGGACAAATAACTACGAGCAGTACTTC. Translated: CSAPAGTNNYEQYF.

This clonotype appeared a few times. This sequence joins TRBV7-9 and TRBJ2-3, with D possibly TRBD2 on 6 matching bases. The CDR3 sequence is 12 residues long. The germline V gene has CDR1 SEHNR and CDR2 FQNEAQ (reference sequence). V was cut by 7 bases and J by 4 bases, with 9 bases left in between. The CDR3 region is CASTTGADTQYF. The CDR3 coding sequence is TGTGCCAGCACAACGGGGGCAGATACGCAGTATTTT.

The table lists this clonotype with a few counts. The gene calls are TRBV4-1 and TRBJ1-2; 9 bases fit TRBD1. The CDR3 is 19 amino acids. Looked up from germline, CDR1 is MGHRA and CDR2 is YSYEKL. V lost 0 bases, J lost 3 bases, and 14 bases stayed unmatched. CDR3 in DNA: TGCGCCAGCAGCCAAGATAAGTCAGGGACAGGGCGTCGCGACTATGGCTACACCTTC. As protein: CASSQDKSGTGRRDYGYTF.

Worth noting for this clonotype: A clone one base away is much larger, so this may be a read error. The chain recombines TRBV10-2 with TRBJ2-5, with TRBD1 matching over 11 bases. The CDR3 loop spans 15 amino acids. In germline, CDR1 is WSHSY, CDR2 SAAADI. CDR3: CASSRTGGYQETRYF. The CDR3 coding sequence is TGCGCCAGCAGTAGGACAGGGGGCTACCAAGAGACCCGGTACTTC.

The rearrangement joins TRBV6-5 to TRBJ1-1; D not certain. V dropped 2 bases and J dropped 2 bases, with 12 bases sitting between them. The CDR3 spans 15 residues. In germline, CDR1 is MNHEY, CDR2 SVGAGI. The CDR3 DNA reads TGTGCCAGCAGTTACGGGAGGGTTCTCAACACTGAAGCTTTCTTT. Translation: CASSYGRVLNTEAFF.

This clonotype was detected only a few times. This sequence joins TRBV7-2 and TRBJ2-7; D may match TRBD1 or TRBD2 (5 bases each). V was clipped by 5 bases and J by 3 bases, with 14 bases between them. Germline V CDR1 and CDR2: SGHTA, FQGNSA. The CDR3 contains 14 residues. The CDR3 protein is CASSVGTQLYEQYF. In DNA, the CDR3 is TGTGCCAGCAGCGTAGGGACGCAACTCTACGAGCAGTACTTC.

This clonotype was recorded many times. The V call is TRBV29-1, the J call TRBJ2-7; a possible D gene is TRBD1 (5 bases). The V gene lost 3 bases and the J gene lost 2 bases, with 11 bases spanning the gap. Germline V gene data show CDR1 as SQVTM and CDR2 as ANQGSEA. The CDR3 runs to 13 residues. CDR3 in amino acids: CSVETVGPYEQYF. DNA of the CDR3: TGCAGCGTTGAGACCGTGGGGCCCTACGAGCAGTACTTC.

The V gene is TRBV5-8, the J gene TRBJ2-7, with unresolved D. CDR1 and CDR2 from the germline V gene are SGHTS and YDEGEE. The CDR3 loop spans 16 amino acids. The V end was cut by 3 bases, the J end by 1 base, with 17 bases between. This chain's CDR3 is CASSSFDRLLSYEQYF. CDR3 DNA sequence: TGTGCCAGCAGCTCTTTCGACCGGCTGCTATCCTACGAGCAGTACTTC.

The CDR3 is CSVRWRGYNEQYF. DNA of the CDR3: TGCAGCGTTCGATGGCGGGGGTACAATGAGCAGTACTTC. The chain employs TRBV29-1 and TRBJ2-1; the match to TRBD2 covers 7 bases. The closer fit of TRBJ2-7 to the DNA end suggests the J call may be wrong. The CDR3 covers 13 residues. From germline, CDR1 is SQVTM and CDR2 ANQGSEA.

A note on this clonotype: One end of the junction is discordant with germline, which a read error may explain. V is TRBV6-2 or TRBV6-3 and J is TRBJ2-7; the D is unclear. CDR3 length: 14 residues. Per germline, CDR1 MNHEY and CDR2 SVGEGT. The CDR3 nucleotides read TGTGCCGGCAGTTACACTGGTGCTTCCTACGAGCAGTACTTC. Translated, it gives CAGSYTGASYEQYF.

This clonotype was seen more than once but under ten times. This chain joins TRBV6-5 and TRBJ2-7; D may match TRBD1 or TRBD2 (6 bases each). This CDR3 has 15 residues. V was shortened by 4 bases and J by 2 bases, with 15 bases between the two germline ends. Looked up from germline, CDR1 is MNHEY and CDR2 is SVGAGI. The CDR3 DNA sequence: TGTGCCAGCAGTTTATCGAGGGGGGCTACCTACGAGCAGTACTTC. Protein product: CASSLSRGATYEQYF.

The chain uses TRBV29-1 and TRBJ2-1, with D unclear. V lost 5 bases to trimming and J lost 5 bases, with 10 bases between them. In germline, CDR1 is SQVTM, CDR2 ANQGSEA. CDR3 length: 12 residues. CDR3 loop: CSVRADDNEQFF. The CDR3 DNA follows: TGCAGCGTTCGGGCAGACGACAATGAGCAGTTCTTC.

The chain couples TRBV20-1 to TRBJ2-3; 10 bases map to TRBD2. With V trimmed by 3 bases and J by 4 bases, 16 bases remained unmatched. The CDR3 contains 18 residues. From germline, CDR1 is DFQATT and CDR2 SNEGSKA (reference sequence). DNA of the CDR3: TGCAGTGCTAGGGGACCGGGCGCCATAGCGGGGGGACCAGATACGCAGTATTTT. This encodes CSARGPGAIAGGPDTQYF.

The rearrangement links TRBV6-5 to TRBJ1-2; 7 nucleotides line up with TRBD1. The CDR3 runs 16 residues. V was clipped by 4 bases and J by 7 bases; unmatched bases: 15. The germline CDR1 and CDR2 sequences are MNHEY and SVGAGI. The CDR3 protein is CASSSEQGRRAGGYTF. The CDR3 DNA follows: TGTGCCAGCAGTTCGGAACAGGGGAGACGGGCCGGTGGCTACACCTTC.

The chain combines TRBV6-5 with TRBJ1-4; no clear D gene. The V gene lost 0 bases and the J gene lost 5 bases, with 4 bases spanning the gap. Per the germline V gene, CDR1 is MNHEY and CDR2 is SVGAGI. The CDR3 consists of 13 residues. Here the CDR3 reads CASSYSVNEKLFF. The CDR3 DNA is TGTGCCAGCAGTTACTCGGTCAATGAAAAACTGTTTTTT.

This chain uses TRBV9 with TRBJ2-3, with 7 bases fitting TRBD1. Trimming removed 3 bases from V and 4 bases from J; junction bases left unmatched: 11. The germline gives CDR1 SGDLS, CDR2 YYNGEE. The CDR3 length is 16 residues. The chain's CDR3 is CASSAETGSPPDTQYF. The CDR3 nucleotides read TGTGCCAGCAGCGCGGAGACAGGGTCCCCCCCAGATACGCAGTATTTT.

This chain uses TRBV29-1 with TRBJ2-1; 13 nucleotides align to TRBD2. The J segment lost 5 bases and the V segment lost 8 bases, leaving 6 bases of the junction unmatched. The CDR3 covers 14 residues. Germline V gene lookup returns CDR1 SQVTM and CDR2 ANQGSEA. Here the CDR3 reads CSYPTSGRNNEQFF. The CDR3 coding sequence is TGCAGCTACCCGACTAGCGGGAGGAACAATGAGCAGTTCTTC.

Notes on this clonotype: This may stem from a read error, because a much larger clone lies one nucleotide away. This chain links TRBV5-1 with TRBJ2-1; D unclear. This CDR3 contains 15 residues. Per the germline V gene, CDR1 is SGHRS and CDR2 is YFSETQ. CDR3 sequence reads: CASSFSQNYGNAQFF. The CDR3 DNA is TGCGCCAGCAGCTTCTCCCAAAACTACGGCAATGCGCAGTTCTTC.

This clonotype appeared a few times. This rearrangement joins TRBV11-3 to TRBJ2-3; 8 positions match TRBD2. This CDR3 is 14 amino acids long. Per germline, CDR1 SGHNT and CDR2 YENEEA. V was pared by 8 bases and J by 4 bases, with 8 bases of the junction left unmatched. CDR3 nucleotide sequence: TGTGCCAGCGGGAGGCGGGAGGCACCAGATACGCAGTATTTT. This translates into CASGRREAPDTQYF. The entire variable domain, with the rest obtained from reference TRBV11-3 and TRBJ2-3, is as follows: EAGVVQSPRYKIIEKKQPVAFWCNPISGHNTLYWYLQNLGQGPELLIRYENEEAVDDSQLPKDRFSAERLKGVDSTLKIQPAELGDSAVYLCASGRREAPDTQYFGPGTRLTVL.

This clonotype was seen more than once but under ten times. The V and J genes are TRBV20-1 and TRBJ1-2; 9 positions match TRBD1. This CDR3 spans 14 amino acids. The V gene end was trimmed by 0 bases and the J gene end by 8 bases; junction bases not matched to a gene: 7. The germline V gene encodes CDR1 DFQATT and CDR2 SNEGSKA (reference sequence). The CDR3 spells CSARDLQGARGYTF. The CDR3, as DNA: TGCAGTGCTAGAGATCTACAGGGGGCGCGGGGCTACACCTTC.

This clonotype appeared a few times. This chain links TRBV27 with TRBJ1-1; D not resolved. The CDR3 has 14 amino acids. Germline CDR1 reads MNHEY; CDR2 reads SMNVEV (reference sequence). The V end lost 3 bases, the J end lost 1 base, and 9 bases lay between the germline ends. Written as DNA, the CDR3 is TGTGCCAGCAGTTTGAAGGGCCGGAACACTGAAGCTTTCTTT. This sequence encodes CASSLKGRNTEAFF.

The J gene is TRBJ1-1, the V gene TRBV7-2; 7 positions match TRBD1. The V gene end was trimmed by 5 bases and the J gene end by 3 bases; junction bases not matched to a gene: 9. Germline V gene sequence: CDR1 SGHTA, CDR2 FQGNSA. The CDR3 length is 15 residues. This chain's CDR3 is CASSPRTGWHTEAFF. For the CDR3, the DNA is TGTGCCAGCAGCCCCAGGACAGGATGGCACACTGAAGCTTTCTTT. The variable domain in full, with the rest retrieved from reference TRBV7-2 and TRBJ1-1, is GAGVSQSPSNKVTEKGKDVELRCDPISGHTALYWYRQSLGQGLEFLIYFQGNSAPDKSGLPSDRFSAERTGGSVSTLTIQRTQQEDSAVYLCASSPRTGWHTEAFFGQGTRLTVV.

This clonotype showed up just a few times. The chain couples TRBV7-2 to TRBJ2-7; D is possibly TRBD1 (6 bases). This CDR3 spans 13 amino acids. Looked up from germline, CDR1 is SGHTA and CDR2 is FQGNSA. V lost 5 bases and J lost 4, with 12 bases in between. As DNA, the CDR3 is TGTGCCAGCAGCATCCTTCAGGGGTACGAGCAGTACTTC. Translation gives CASSILQGYEQYF.

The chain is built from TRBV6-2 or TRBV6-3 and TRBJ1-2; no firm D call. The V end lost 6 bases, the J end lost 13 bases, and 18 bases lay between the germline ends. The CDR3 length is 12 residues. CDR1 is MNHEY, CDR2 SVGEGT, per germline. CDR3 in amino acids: CASSPDGIFSTF. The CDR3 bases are TGTGCCAGCAGCCCCGACGGGATCTTTAGCACCTTC.